These 25 T cell receptor beta chains were sequenced from one sample in a study of PD-1 blockade in classical Hodgkin lymphoma. Some clones are missing from TCRdb's copy, which holds only in-frame ones; the method was immunoSEQ multiplex PCR. The repertoire holds 20,000 or so clones, with more than 75% as singletons. As for time point: cycle 4 day 1 (C4D1), after five to seven weeks of nivolumab. Patients all relapsed after autologous stem cell transplantation, and there was variation in brentuximab vedotin exposure. The material was peripheral blood mononuclear cells (PBMCs), obtained before the fourth cycle of nivolumab. Receptor source: a human donor with classical Hodgkin lymphoma.

This clone was counted only a few times. The chain combines TRBV28 with TRBJ2-7; D remains unclear. CDR1 MDHEN and CDR2 SYDVKM come from the germline V gene. The CDR3 spans 12 residues. V was cut by 6 bases and J by 6 bases, with 12 bases left in between. CDR3 nucleotide sequence: TGTGCCAGCAGGATATATGGGCGCGAGCAGTACTTC. Its translation: CASRIYGREQYF.

The J gene is TRBJ2-1, the V gene TRBV27; a weak D match, TRBD2 (5 bases). V was clipped by 3 bases and J by 0 bases, with 9 bases between them. This CDR3 has 15 residues. Germline lookup yields CDR1 MNHEY and CDR2 SMNVEV (reference sequence). The CDR3 is CASSLDWSSYNEQFF. The CDR3 coding sequence is TGTGCCAGCAGTTTGGACTGGAGCTCCTACAATGAGCAGTTCTTC.

V gene TRBV15 combines with J gene TRBJ2-3, with unresolved D. The closer fit of TRBJ2-5 to the DNA end suggests the J call may be wrong. Per the germline V gene, CDR1 is LNHNV and CDR2 is YYDKDF (reference sequence). This CDR3 is 14 amino acids long. The CDR3 coding sequence is TGTGCCACCAGCAACCGATATGCAATGGAGACCCAGTACTTC. Its protein is CATSNRYAMETQYF.

The chain links TRBV30 to TRBJ2-5, with D unresolved. Trimming took off 0 bases at V and 5 bases at J, with 7 bases between the two ends. The CDR3 sequence is 12 residues long. Germline lookup yields CDR1 GTSNPN and CDR2 SVGIG (reference sequence). CDR3 in DNA: TGTGCCTGGAGTGTAGTTTGGGAGACCCAGTACTTC. Translating gives CAWSVVWETQYF. The whole variable domain, remainder taken from reference TRBV30 and TRBJ2-5, is SQTIHQWPATLVQPVGSPLSLECTVEGTSNPNLYWYRQAAGRGLQLLFYSVGIGQISSEVPQNLSASRPQDRQFILSSKKLLLSDSGFYLCAWSVVWETQYFGPGTRLLVL.

This chain joins TRBV6-5 and TRBJ1-1; D is unresolved. Trimming left V 4 bases short and J 0 bases short, with 6 bases between. There are 13 residues in the CDR3. Germline CDR1 reads MNHEY; CDR2 reads SVGAGI. Here the CDR3 reads CASSFTLNTEAFF. The CDR3 region has the DNA TGTGCCAGCAGTTTTACACTGAACACTGAAGCTTTCTTT.

The genes are TRBV28 and TRBJ1-2; the D gene is possibly TRBD1 (5 bases). Germline assignment: CDR1 MDHEN and CDR2 SYDVKM. V lost 3 bases, J lost 10 bases, and 9 bases lay in between. This CDR3 is built from 11 residues. This CDR3 is CASSFKGAYTF. The CDR3 DNA reads TGTGCCAGCAGTTTCAAAGGGGCCTACACCTTC.

The rearrangement uses TRBV11-2 and TRBJ2-3, with D possibly TRBD2 on 6 matching bases. Trimming pared 4 bases from V and 4 bases from J, leaving 15 bases between. Germline V gives CDR1 SGHAT, CDR2 FQNNGV. The CDR3 consists of 15 residues. The CDR3: CASSSRRVRPDTQYF. For the CDR3, the DNA is TGTGCCAGCAGCTCGAGGAGGGTGCGGCCAGATACGCAGTATTTT.

The V gene is TRBV27, the J gene TRBJ1-1, with D perhaps TRBD1 (6 bases). V lost 5 bases and J lost 8, with 18 bases in between. Germline V gene lookup returns CDR1 MNHEY and CDR2 SMNVEV (reference sequence). The CDR3 extends over 14 amino acids. The CDR3 spells CASSPIRRGWEAFF. In nucleotides, the CDR3 is TGTGCCAGCAGTCCTATCCGCAGGGGCTGGGAAGCTTTCTTT.

The chain carries TRBV27 and TRBJ2-3, with TRBD2 matching 9 bases. This CDR3 comprises 20 residues. Losses at the gene ends were 6 bases for V and 1 base for J; bases not matched to a gene: 20. CDR1 and CDR2 from the germline V gene are MNHEY and SMNVEV (reference sequence). The CDR3 protein is CASSRLRRGGGLGGTDTQYF. The CDR3 DNA follows: TGTGCCAGCAGCCGATTACGGCGGGGGGGCGGACTTGGGGGCACAGATACGCAGTATTTT.

The J gene is TRBJ2-5, the V gene TRBV5-4; maybe TRBD2 (5 bases). V was cut by 0 bases and J by 5 bases, with 20 bases left in between. Germline CDR1 and CDR2: SGHNT and YYREEE (reference sequence). The CDR3 is made up of 17 amino acids. CDR3: CASSLASLREMGETQYF. The CDR3 nucleotides read TGTGCCAGCAGCTTGGCATCTCTACGGGAAATGGGGGAGACCCAGTACTTC.

The J gene is TRBJ2-5, the V gene TRBV9; TRBD1 matches at 7 bases. From germline, CDR1 is SGDLS and CDR2 YYNGEE. V lost 3 bases and J lost 5; bases outside the gene matches: 10. CDR3 length: 15 residues. The CDR3 sequence: CASSAFDRAWETQYF. CDR3 sequence (DNA): TGTGCCAGCAGCGCCTTCGACAGGGCATGGGAGACCCAGTACTTC.

The V call is TRBV11-2, the J call TRBJ2-2; D not certain. Trimming shortened V by 6 bases and J by 2 bases, and 1 base separated the two germline ends. The CDR3 has 11 amino acids. Per germline, CDR1 SGHAT and CDR2 FQNNGV. CDR3 nucleotide sequence: TGTGCCAGCAGTAACACCGGGGAGCTGTTTTTT. It specifies CASSNTGELFF. The complete variable domain, with remaining parts taken from reference TRBV11-2 and TRBJ2-2, reads EAGVAQSPRYKIIEKRQSVAFWCNPISGHATLYWYQQILGQGPKLLIQFQNNGVVDDSQLPKDRFSAERLKGVDSTLKIQPAKLEDSAVYLCASSNTGELFFGEGSRLTVL.

The chain couples TRBV27 to TRBJ2-5; TRBD1 or TRBD2 may be the D gene (5 bases each). V was clipped by 5 bases and J by 4 bases, with 17 bases between them. The V gene's germline CDR1 is MNHEY and CDR2 SMNVEV (reference sequence). The CDR3 sequence is 15 residues long. This chain's CDR3 is CASSLGTGRGETQYF. In nucleotides, the CDR3 is TGTGCCAGCAGTCTAGGGACCGGACGGGGAGAGACCCAGTACTTC.

The genes are TRBV6-1 and TRBJ2-2; no firm D call. Germline loops: CDR1 MNHNS, CDR2 SASEGT. The CDR3 sequence is 16 residues long. V lost 2 bases, J lost 5 bases, and 15 bases lay in between. CDR3 DNA: TGTGCCAGCAGTGAAACTTTTTTCCTGACGACCGGGGAGCTGTTTTTT. Residues: CASSETFFLTTGELFF.

The chain couples TRBV7-6 to TRBJ2-3; D is perhaps TRBD2 (6 bases). Per germline, CDR1 SGHVS and CDR2 FNYEAQ. This CDR3 is 14 amino acids long. The V end lost 4 bases, the J end lost 3 bases, and 11 bases lay between the germline ends. CDR3 DNA sequence: TGTGCCAGCAGCTACAGAGGGAGGACAGATACGCAGTATTTT. Translating gives CASSYRGRTDTQYF. Combining the CDR3 with reference TRBV7-6 and TRBJ2-3 gives the whole variable domain GAGVSQSPRYKVTKRGQDVALRCDPISGHVSLYWYRQALGQGPEFLTYFNYEAQQDKSGLPNDRFSAERPEGSISTLTIQRTEQRDSAMYRCASSYRGRTDTQYFGPGTRLTVL.

This clone turned up a few times. The V call is TRBV23-1, the J call TRBJ2-2; TRBD2 might be the D (5 bases). TRBV23-1 is recorded as an ORF, its role being uncertain. V lost 0 bases and J lost 4, with 12 bases in between. The CDR3 covers 16 residues. CDR3 nucleotide sequence: TGCGCCAGCAGTCAATCGAGGGCCGCGGGCACCGGGGAGCTGTTTTTT. This codes for CASSQSRAAGTGELFF.

The chain combines TRBV28 with TRBJ1-2, with no clear D. The CDR3 has 15 amino acids. The V end was cut by 6 bases, the J end by 3 bases, with 17 bases between. Germline V gives CDR1 MDHEN, CDR2 SYDVKM. CDR3 nucleotides: TGTGCCAGCAGCACCGGACCATTCGCCCACTATGGCTACACCTTC. Protein: CASSTGPFAHYGYTF.

This sequence joins TRBV5-4 and TRBJ2-1, with 9 bases lining up with TRBD1. CDR3 length: 18 residues. With 3 bases clipped from V and 6 bases from J, the junction kept 16 bases outside the gene matches. Germline V CDR1 and CDR2: SGHNT, YYREEE (reference sequence). The CDR3 DNA reads TGTGCCAGCAGCTCCGGGACAGGGAGAGGCAGGGGGGCCAATGAGCAGTTCTTC. The encoded protein is CASSSGTGRGRGANEQFF.

J is TRBJ2-7 and V is TRBV28; D not resolved. CDR3 length equals 12 residues. The V end lost 3 bases, the J end lost 3 bases, and 6 bases lay between the germline ends. Per germline, CDR1 MDHEN and CDR2 SYDVKM. DNA of the CDR3: TGTGCCAGCAGTTTCCTAGGCTACGAGCAGTACTTC. Residues: CASSFLGYEQYF.

This clone was seen a handful of times. V and J are TRBV11-3 and TRBJ2-2, with D possibly TRBD2 on 6 matching bases. Germline values: CDR1 SGHNT, CDR2 YENEEA. V was clipped by 5 bases and J by 7 bases, with 11 bases between them. The CDR3 is made up of 13 amino acids. CDR3 sequence (DNA): TGTGCCAGCAGCCCTGGGGGGTTCGGGGAGCTGTTTTTT. Its translation: CASSPGGFGELFF.

The gene calls are TRBV4-3 and TRBJ2-5; 9 nucleotides match TRBD1. The CDR3 covers 15 residues. The V segment lost 1 base and the J segment 3 bases; nucleotides outside the gene matches: 3. Germline CDR1 LGHNA, CDR2 YSLEER. The CDR3 nucleotides read TGCGCCAGCAGCCAAGGTTGGACAGGGGAAGAGACCCAGTACTTC. It yields the protein CASSQGWTGEETQYF.

The gene calls are TRBV7-6 and TRBJ2-1; possible D gene TRBD2, 5 bases. V lost 5 bases, J lost 6 bases, and 20 bases lay in between. The CDR3 is 16 residues long. The germline V gene has CDR1 SGHVS and CDR2 FNYEAQ. For the CDR3, the DNA is TGTGCCAGCAGCCTCGAGGGTGTTGGCCTCCCCAATGAGCAGTTCTTC. Amino acid sequence: CASSLEGVGLPNEQFF.

The chain uses TRBV18 and TRBJ2-6; D is undetermined. Germline-derived CDR1 and CDR2 are KGHSH and LQKENI. The CDR3 totals 15 residues. V lost 3 bases to trimming and J lost 2 bases, with 8 bases between them. Here the CDR3 reads CASSPNLAGANVLTF. CDR3 nucleotides: TGTGCCAGCTCACCCAATCTCGCTGGGGCCAACGTCCTGACTTTC.

The chain couples TRBV18 to TRBJ2-3; no definite D call. Germline CDR1 is KGHSH and CDR2 is LQKENI. V lost 3 bases, J lost 2 bases, and 12 bases lay in between. The CDR3 extends over 15 amino acids. CDR3 sequence: CASSPQMTVTDTQYF. DNA of the CDR3: TGTGCCAGCTCACCCCAAATGACTGTCACAGATACGCAGTATTTT. Filled out from reference TRBV18 and TRBJ2-3, the complete variable domain reads NAGVMQNPRHLVRRRGQEARLRCSPMKGHSHVYWYRQLPEEGLKFMVYLQKENIIDESGMPKERFSAEFPKEGPSILRIQQVVRGDSAAYFCASSPQMTVTDTQYFGPGTRLTVL.

The chain combines TRBV9 with TRBJ2-1; 7 bases map to TRBD1. With 0 bases clipped from V and 7 bases from J, the junction kept 10 bases outside the gene matches. CDR3 length equals 16 residues. Germline CDR1 and CDR2: SGDLS and YYNGEE. CDR3 DNA: TGTGCCAGCAGCGTAGGGACAGGTCAAACGGCGAATGAGCAGTTCTTC. This codes for CASSVGTGQTANEQFF.